This T cell receptor (beta chain) is from a study of blood T cell repertoires in COVID-19. Study at large: Sites in the United States, Italy and Spain provided acute and convalescent COVID-19 samples. Sources were T cells, B-cell-depleted T cells, or PBMCs; the material itself was cDNA or gDNA.

Germline CDR1 reads MDHEN; CDR2 reads SYDVKM. V gave up 6 bases and J gave up 0 bases, with 17 bases separating them. The CDR3 length is 16 residues. Profiled with immunoSEQ multiplex PCR; TCRdb holds only in-frame clones, not every one. The profile shows about 300,000 clones, around 90% of them singletons. Assignment of participants to cohorts was predicated upon participant-reported clinical history. Recovery meant two consecutive negative NP/OP PCR tests, professional clearance, or resolved symptoms. This sequence was found in a woman in her 30s who had recovered from COVID-19. Sequenced: PBMCs or T cells enriched from blood (not recorded which). This chain joins TRBV28 and TRBJ1-2; D might be TRBD1 (5 bases). CDR3 residues: CASRKGTGRANYGYTF. CDR3 nucleotides: TGTGCCAGCAGAAAGGGGACCGGGAGGGCTAACTATGGCTACACCTTC.